These T cell receptor beta chains were read from a single sample in a study of T cells in Graves' hyperthyroidism and ophthalmopathy. TCRdb re-called the multiplex PCR reads with MiXCR, one entry per CDR3 protein. The table records about 560,000 distinct CDR3 sequences, over 15% of them present only once. The sequencing input was blood. The receptors were gathered from a woman aged 18-35 years with Graves' hyperthyroidism. Both conserved end residues are part of each CDR3.

V gene	J gene	CDR3 protein
TRBV20-1	TRBJ2-7	CSARDIVAGGLHEQYF
TRBV7-9	TRBJ2-1	CASSPTDSYNEQFF
TRBV24-1	TRBJ1-2	CATSDLRQGGGYTF
TRBV4-3	TRBJ2-1	CASSQDEGYEQFF
TRBV2	TRBJ2-5	CASSGTVQETQYF
TRBV7-2	TRBJ1-4	CASSSRGADNEKLFF
TRBV5-1	TRBJ1-4	CASSFRDRSEKLFF
TRBV18	TRBJ1-6	CASSPKQIHNSPLHF
TRBV12-3/TRBV12-4	TRBJ1-5	CASSRQGKGQPQHF
TRBV7-8	TRBJ2-1	CASSRTSGSDEQFF
TRBV7-2	TRBJ2-7	CASSFRPGPYEQYF
TRBV28	TRBJ2-7	CASSSREGLNEQYF
TRBV27	TRBJ1-1	CASSDRGSAFF
TRBV29-1	TRBJ2-7	CSVGLDEQYF
TRBV28	TRBJ2-2	CASSPQDRVNTGELFF
TRBV4-1	TRBJ1-3	CASSQDGGYGNTIYF
TRBV4-1	TRBJ2-1	CASSMSGGRNEQFF
TRBV6-5	TRBJ2-1	CASSYEVVNEQFF
TRBV6-1	TRBJ2-3	CASSWTSGSRYTQYF
TRBV10-3	TRBJ1-6	CAITRGGQGTSPLHF
TRBV20-1	TRBJ1-1	CSARPGQGRLNTEAFF
TRBV5-5	TRBJ1-5	CASSEDRSSNQPQHF
TRBV20-1	TRBJ1-3	CSALPRGGRGFSGNTIYF
TRBV15	TRBJ1-2	CATSRWTQRGYGYTF
TRBV7-2	TRBJ2-7	CASSFLAGSPSYEQYF
TRBV9	TRBJ1-3	CASSADVRGWRGNTIYF
TRBV7-2	TRBJ2-1	CASSLPKDRSQYEQFF